This TCR beta chain emerged from a study of blood T cell repertoires in COVID-19. As for the study in general: Samples representing acute and convalescent COVID-19 were sourced from the United States, Italy and Spain.

The repertoire was sequenced with immunoSEQ multiplex PCR; TCRdb's copy has only in-frame clones and lacks some. The repertoire has approximately 160,000 clones, over 80% of them found once; the top ten carry less than 3.5%. The CDR3 extends over 15 amino acids. The ends lost 0 bases at V and 2 bases at J; junction bases unmatched: 6. Germline values: CDR1 SQVTM, CDR2 ANQGSEA. The J gene is TRBJ2-7, the V gene TRBV29-1; TRBD1 agrees at 8 bases. The sample comprised peripheral blood. This sequence originates from a woman aged 60-70 years with acute or convalescent COVID-19. The CDR3 is CSVEDRRQGTYEQYF. CDR3 nucleotides: TGCAGCGTTGAAGATCGCCGACAGGGGACCTACGAGCAGTACTTC.